This record covers a single T cell receptor beta chain. This sample is drawn from a study of blood T cell repertoires in COVID-19. Across the study: The United States, Italy and Spain supplied acute and convalescent COVID-19 samples. PBMCs, B-cell-depleted T cells, or T cells provided the cDNA or gDNA that made up the material.

In the source study's methods: Amplifying reference gene primers gave estimates of nucleated cell counts. TCRdb's copy holds only in-frame clones and misses some; the assay was immunoSEQ multiplex PCR. V and J calls and clone size follow that table, whereas D and trimming were derived from the DNA. Among fewer than 650,000 clones, roughly 91% were seen once, and the ten largest hold 7.8%. This CDR3 is built from 14 residues. V was pared by 4 bases and J by 9 bases, with 8 bases of the junction left unmatched. Germline V CDR1 and CDR2: ENHRY, SYGVKD. A Seattle source enrolled patients during active infection and followed them longitudinally.

The sequencing sample was made of peripheral blood. This sequence was found in a woman aged 50 to 60 with COVID-19, enrolled during active disease. The chain links TRBV10-3 to TRBJ2-1, with 8 bases aligning to TRBD2. The CDR3 loop reads CAISVAGGQGEQFF. CDR3 DNA sequence: TGTGCCATCAGTGTCGCGGGGGGCCAGGGTGAGCAGTTCTTC.